This TCR beta chain was recovered during a study of cytomegalovirus exposure and HLA in healthy donors. 13 Jbeta primers and 60 Vbeta primers were used for the PCR. The data were produced by immunoSEQ multiplex PCR, yet TCRdb's version contains in-frame clones alone and is incomplete. This table holds 150,000 to 200,000 clones, roughly 86% found once. This CDR3 spans 15 amino acids. V shed 2 bases and J 0 bases; nucleotides not matched to a gene: 1. Looked up from germline, CDR1 is SGHRS and CDR2 is YFSETQ. Study results and limitations: Likely technical artifact: a cluster of highly shared sequence variants.

Of note for this clone: Its antigen remains unidentified.

The specimen was PBMCs. This sequence originates from a woman aged 18-29 years in good health and CMV-seronegative. The chain combines TRBV5-1 with TRBJ1-3, with TRBD1 matching 8 bases. The CDR3 region is CASSLQGGSGNTIYF. CDR3 sequence (DNA): TGCGCCAGCAGCTTACAGGGGGGCTCTGGAAACACCATATATTTT.